This T cell receptor beta chain emerged from a study of cytomegalovirus exposure and HLA in healthy donors (dated by TCRdb to the late 2010s). For the wider study: An earlier analysis of approximately 550 of the donors reported roughly 270 Gb of sequence data and around 110 million unique TCR beta sequences from some 180 million T cells. Roughly 290 gigabases of sequencing data and around 90 million unique TCR sequences made up an early release that covered several hundred HLA-typed donors. Of the 350 to 450 genotyped donors, over 80% were placed in the genetic ancestry cluster associated with self-reported Caucasian donors. The study was designed to test whether signatures of past pathogen exposure could be identified by cataloging public T cell receptors. The study profiled the T cell repertoires of hundreds of subjects by immunosequencing and related them to cytomegalovirus serostatus. Besides the first cohort of about 730 subjects, a separate validation cohort made up of around 120 different subjects was used. To predict cytomegalovirus infection status, the study brought together high-throughput TCR immunosequencing, statistical association of individual TCRs with disease status, and machine learning. To study patterns of TCR occurrence, a later analysis re-analyzed previously published TCR beta repertoires from 650 to 750 donors and added high-resolution HLA genotyping. The later analysis used no new phenotypic data to find candidate immune exposures, relying instead on TCR beta sequences and their occurrence across donors. An earlier analysis of some 500 of the donors applied high-throughput TCR beta sequencing to assess whether each TCR beta V gene segment acted as functional or pseudogenic. Donor age, sex, ethnicity and CMV serostatus were collected together with the repertoire data. A later genetic analysis took genome-wide SNP genotypes for about 55% of the roughly 700 donors and used that subset as a discovery cohort. Every discovery cohort repertoire had been produced on one sequencing platform. HLA typing included class I and class II loci at four-digit resolution. Typing coverage differed by locus: A, B, C, DRB1 and DQB1 were typed in roughly 629-630 donors, DQA1 in 522, DPA1 in 600 to 610, and DPB1 in approximately 450. Because of strong linkage in the cohort, roughly five DR-DQ haplotypes were treated as single units for association and clustering. Among under 450 genotyped donors of the cohort, an average of approximately 240,000 unique TCR beta nucleotide sequences were sequenced per donor, about a sixth of them non-productive.

Reading from cysteine to phenylalanine, the CDR3 counts 16 amino acids. Here the CDR3 DNA is all that survives: 48 bases in frame from base 1. Trimming at the junction amounts to 2 bases on V and 1 base on J, and the germline ends lie 12 bases apart. From the germline V gene, CDR1 is MDHEN and CDR2 is SYDVKM. The cohort consisted of 600 to 700 healthy bone marrow donors. Cohort members were all nominally healthy when sampled, although unrecorded immune exposures were likely present. The donor tested CMV seropositive and was one of the 289 seropositive cohort members. Each donor provided a peripheral blood sample, and peripheral blood mononuclear cells were used for TCR beta sequencing. Genomic DNA was extracted from the blood cell samples with the Qiagen DNeasy Blood Extraction Kit. Receptor amplification or capture employed the immunoSEQ multiplex PCR assay. For the multiplex PCR, a mixture combining 60 forward primers for TCR Vbeta segments and 13 reverse primers for TCR Jbeta segments was used. The CDR3 region of rearranged TCR beta genes was amplified from genomic DNA with a multiplex PCR assay. The Illumina HiSeq System was used to sequence the amplified TCR beta libraries as 87-base-pair reads. The authors' pipeline ran thus. Across the roughly 700 repertoires, a later analysis counted roughly 77 million unique TCR beta chains, approximately 12 million of which were shared by at least two donors. Raw reads were error-corrected and collapsed into unique sequences with a nearest-neighbor algorithm that merged closely related sequences to remove PCR and sequencing errors. Alignment of CDR3 sequences to IMGT reference sequences was used to assign V, D and J gene segments. Each retained sequence needed at least a six-nucleotide match to both a V gene segment and a J gene segment. A rearrangement was called productive if the CDR3 had no stop codons and remained in frame with V and J, and every other rearrangement was called non-productive. CDR3 was defined by IMGT convention, running from the second conserved V-encoded cysteine to the conserved J-encoded phenylalanine. In an earlier analysis of around 570 of the donors, sequences lacking an unambiguous match to a single V gene segment were excluded. An earlier analysis of just under 600 of the donors called V segments functional above 56.7% productive rearrangements and segregating when the between-donor standard deviation exceeded 5%. A statistical classification framework was built for diagnosing cytomegalovirus status from the catalog of TCR beta chain sequences. A later analysis assigned V and J genes by comparing TCR nucleotide sequences with IMGT/GENE-DB human TR gene sequences. The TCRdist pipeline was used in a later analysis to assign CDR3 sequences and most-parsimonious VDJ recombination scenarios. In a later analysis, every TCR beta chain was defined by the combination of its CDR3 amino acid sequence and its V-gene family, and reads without a unique V-gene family were dropped. A later analysis removed 592 highly shared, low-generation-probability nucleotide sequences to deal with suspected cross-contamination and a sequencing artifact. A later analysis calculated a clonal expansion index for each public chain from normalized within-repertoire ranks of inferred template counts. In a later analysis, generation probabilities were computed using a VDJ recombination model fitted to out-of-frame rearrangements, and the results were checked against IGoR. A later analysis scored TCR-TCR, TCR-HLA and TCR-CMV co-occurrence with hypergeometric tests, applying a repertoire-size bias correction to TCR pairs. A later analysis estimated false discovery rates by permuting HLA or CMV assignments 20 times. A later analysis grouped co-occurring TCRs with DBSCAN, adding TCRdist sequence similarity when clustering within HLA-allele-positive subsets. Repertoires with fewer than 30,000 or more than 120,000 public chains, plus five repertoires with anomalous nucleotide sharing, were excluded from co-occurrence clustering. This immuneACCESS table, as held by TCRdb, lists in-frame sequences with V and J called but not all clones. Of the missing ones, under half trace to an unresolved V gene in checked studies; the others have no known cause. Clonal size and the V and J genes are those of that table, whereas D and trimming came from the DNA. Recorded for this sample are 85,000 to 110,000 clones; roughly 77% of them occurred a single time. The biggest ten clones account for 10% of the sample.

Remarks on this clone: The target of this receptor is not known. Base qualities are missing; no much larger clone stands one base away.

Overall study outcomes, separate from this receptor: In a later analysis, HLA-associated TCR beta chains were found to be more clonally expanded and to have lower generation probabilities than equally common non-associated chains. Because counts were too low, 15 to 20 rarely observed V segments, including chromosome 9 orphons, were excluded from the earlier analysis of 587 of the donors. In a later analysis, most CMV-associated TCR beta chains were found to appear HLA-restricted, with HLA associations seemingly driven largely by CMV exposure. In an earlier analysis of approximately 600 of the donors, most TCR beta V segments were observed in productive rearrangements about 87% or about 30% of the time, broadly matching IMGT annotations. The presence/absence analyses assumed that sequencing depth was roughly uniform across donors, and that assumption may not be true. The cohort was sequenced for TCR beta chains only, and without alpha or paired-chain data the features that could be detected were limited. In a later analysis, the rate of TCR association differed among HLA loci, with DRB1 alleles having the most associated TCRs and HLA-C alleles having the fewest. According to the authors, the approach could potentially be generalized to other disease states and immunological phenotypes. Three of the identified cytomegalovirus-associated TCR beta chains were confirmed in vitro to be specific for cytomegalovirus antigens. HLA typing was unavailable for some donors at each locus, so association tests used only the typed subset. Most TCR sequences were seen in very few donors, while some public TCRs were found in many individuals. When HLA alleles, especially DR and DQ, strongly co-occurred, TCR associations were difficult to assign to individual alleles. Immune exposure information for the cohort was limited to CMV serostatus. A further reported finding was that TCR beta sequences accurately predicted the HLA-A and HLA-B alleles for most subjects in the first cohort. A later genetic analysis reported fewer N-insertions in productive TCRs among donors in an Asian-associated ancestry cluster than the approximately 700-donor mean. Specific HLA alleles were associated with 15,000 to 20,000 TCR beta sequences at a false discovery rate of 0.05 in a later analysis. In a later genetic analysis, a missense DCLRE1C variant was associated with V-gene and J-gene trimming of TCR beta chains, and the association was replicated in an independent cohort. Some IMGT-functional V segments, including TRBV6-2 and TRBV6-3, could not be distinguished by the 87-base-pair reads and were therefore excluded. Linkage disequilibrium might explain the correlated functional status among segregating V segments, but an unknown experimental factor could not be excluded. According to a later analysis, parvovirus B19, influenza, CMV and Epstein-Barr virus appeared linked to several top co-occurrence clusters. A total of fewer than 200 TCR beta chains were listed by the study as associated with cytomegalovirus. The classifier was reported to diagnose cytomegalovirus status with high specificity and sensitivity in both the original cohort and the validation cohort. A group of highly shared sequence variants was considered likely to be a technical artifact of the sequencing pipeline.

This receptor was identified in a woman aged 18-29 years in good health and CMV-seropositive. The sequenced sample was PBMCs. The V gene is TRBV28 and the J gene is TRBJ2-1; D gene: possibly TRBD2, on 6 matching bases. The DNA sequence is given as TGTGCCAGCAGTTTAGGGGTGGGAGGATCCTACAATGAGCAGTTCTTC. It encodes CASSLGVGGSYNEQFF. Reference TRBV28 and TRBJ2-1 genes cover what lies past the CDR3, so the full variable domain is DVKVTQSSRYLVKRTGEKVFLECVQDMDHENMFWYRQDPGLGLRLIYFSYDVKMKEKGDIPEGYSVSREKKERFSLILESASTNQTSMYLCASSLGVGGSYNEQFFGPGTRLTVL.